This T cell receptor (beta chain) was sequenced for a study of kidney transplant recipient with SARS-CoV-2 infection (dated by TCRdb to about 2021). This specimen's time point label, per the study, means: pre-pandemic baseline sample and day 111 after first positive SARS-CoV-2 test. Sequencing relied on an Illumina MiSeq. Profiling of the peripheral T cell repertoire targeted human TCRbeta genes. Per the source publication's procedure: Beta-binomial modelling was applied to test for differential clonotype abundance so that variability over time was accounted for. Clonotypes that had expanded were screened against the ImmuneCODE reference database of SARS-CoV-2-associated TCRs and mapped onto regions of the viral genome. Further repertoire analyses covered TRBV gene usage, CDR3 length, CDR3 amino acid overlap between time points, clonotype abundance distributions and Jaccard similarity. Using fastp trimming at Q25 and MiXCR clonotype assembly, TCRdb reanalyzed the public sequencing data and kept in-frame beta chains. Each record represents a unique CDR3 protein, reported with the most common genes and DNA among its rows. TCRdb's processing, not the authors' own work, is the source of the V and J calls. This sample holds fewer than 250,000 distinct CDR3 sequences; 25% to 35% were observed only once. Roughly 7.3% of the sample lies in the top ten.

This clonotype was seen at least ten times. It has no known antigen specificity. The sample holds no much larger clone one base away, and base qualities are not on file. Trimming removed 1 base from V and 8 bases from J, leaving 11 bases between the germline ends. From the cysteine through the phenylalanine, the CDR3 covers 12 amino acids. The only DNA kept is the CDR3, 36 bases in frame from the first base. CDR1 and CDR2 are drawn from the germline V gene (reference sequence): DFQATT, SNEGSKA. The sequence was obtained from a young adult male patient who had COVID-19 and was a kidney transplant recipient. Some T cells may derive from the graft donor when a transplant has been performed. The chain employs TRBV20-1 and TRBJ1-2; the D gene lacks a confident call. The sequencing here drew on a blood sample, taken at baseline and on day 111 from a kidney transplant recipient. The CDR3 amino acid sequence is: CSARVAGDGYTF. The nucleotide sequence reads TGCAGTGCTAGAGTCGCCGGTGACGGCTACACCTTC.